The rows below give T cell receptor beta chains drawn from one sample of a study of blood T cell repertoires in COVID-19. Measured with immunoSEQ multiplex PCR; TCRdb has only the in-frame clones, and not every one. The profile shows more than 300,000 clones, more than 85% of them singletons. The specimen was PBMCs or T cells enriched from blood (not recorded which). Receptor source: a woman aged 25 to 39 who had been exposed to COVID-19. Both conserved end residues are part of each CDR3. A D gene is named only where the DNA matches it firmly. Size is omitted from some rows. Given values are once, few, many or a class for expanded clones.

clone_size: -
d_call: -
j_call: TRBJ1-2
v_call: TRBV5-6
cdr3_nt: TGTGCCAGCAGCCCCCGAAAATCATACAGGGATGGCTACACCTTC
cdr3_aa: CASSPRKSYRDGYTF

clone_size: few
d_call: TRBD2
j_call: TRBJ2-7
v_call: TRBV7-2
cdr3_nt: TGTGCCAGCAGCATAGGACTAGCGGGGGGCCCCGAGCAGTACTTC
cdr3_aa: CASSIGLAGGPEQYF

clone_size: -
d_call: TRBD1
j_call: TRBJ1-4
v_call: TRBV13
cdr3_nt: TGTGCCAGCAGCCACGGGACAGGGAATGAAAAACTGTTTTTT
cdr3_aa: CASSHGTGNEKLFF

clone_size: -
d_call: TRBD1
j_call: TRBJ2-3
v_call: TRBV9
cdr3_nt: TGTGCCAGCAGCGCGACAGGGGACCCTAGCACAGATACGCAGTATTTT
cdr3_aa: CASSATGDPSTDTQYF

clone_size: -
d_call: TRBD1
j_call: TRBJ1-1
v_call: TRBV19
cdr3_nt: TGTGCCAGTAGTTTCATACGGGGACAGGGAATGAACACTGAAGCTTTCTTT
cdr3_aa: CASSFIRGQGMNTEAFF

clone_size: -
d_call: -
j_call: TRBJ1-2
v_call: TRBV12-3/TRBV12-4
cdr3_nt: TGTGCCAGCAGCCACACCCCGGGGGTTGGCTACACCTTC
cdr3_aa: CASSHTPGVGYTF

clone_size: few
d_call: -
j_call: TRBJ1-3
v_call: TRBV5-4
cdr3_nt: TGTGCCAGCAGCCTACAGAACTCTGGAAACACCATATATTTT
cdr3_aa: CASSLQNSGNTIYF

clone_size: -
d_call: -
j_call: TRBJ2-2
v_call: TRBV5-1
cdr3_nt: TGCGCCAGCAGCTTTGGGTCAGGATCCGTCGGGGAGCTGTTTTTT
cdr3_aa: CASSFGSGSVGELFF

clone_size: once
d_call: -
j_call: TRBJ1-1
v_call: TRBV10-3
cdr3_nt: TGTGCCATCAGTGACGCCCGGGACATGAACACTGAAGCTTTCTTT
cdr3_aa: CAISDARDMNTEAFF

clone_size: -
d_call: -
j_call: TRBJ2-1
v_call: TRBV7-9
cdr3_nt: TGTGCCAGCAGCGGACCCACTAGGGGGAATGAGCAGTTCTTC
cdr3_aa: CASSGPTRGNEQFF

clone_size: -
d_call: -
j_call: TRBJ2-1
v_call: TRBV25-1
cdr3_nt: TGTGCCAGCAGTGGCCCCCTTGCGACCTACAATGAGCAGTTCTTC
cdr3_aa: CASSGPLATYNEQFF

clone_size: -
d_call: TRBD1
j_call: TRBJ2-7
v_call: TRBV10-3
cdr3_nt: TGTGCCATCAGTGAGTTGACAGGGGGCTACGAGCAGTACTTC
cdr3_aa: CAISELTGGYEQYF

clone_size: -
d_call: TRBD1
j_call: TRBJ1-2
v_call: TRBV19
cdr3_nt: TGTGCCAGTAGTATAGGTACGACAGGGAGGTCTGGCTACACCTTC
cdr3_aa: CASSIGTTGRSGYTF

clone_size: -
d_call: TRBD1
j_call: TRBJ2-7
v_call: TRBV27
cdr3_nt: TGTGCCAGCAGTCCTGGACAGGGTCGTTCCTACGAGCAGTACTTC
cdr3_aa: CASSPGQGRSYEQYF

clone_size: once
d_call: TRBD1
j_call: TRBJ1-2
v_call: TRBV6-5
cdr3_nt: TGTGCCAGCAGCCCACAGGGGATTGAAGGCTACACCTTC
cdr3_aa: CASSPQGIEGYTF

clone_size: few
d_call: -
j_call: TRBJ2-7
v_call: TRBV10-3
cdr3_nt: TGTGCCATCAGAAGCGACGCAGATCCCCCTTACGAGCAGTACTTC
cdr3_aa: CAIRSDADPPYEQYF

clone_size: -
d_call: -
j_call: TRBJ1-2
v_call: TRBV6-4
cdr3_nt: TGTGCCAGCGCACCCGACAGGAAAGGGGTCTATGGCTACACCTTC
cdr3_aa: CASAPDRKGVYGYTF

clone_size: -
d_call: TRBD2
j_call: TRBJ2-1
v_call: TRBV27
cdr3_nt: TGTGCCAGCAGTCAGCGGGGGGCCCAGGATGAGCAGTTCTTC
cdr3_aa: CASSQRGAQDEQFF

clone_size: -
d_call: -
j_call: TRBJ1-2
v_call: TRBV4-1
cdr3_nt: TGCGCCAGCAGCCAAGATGCGACAGACGTCTATGGCTACACCTTC
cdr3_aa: CASSQDATDVYGYTF

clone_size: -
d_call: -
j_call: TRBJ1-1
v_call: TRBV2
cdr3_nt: TGTGCCAGCAGTGGCGGGCCCACTGAAGCTTTCTTT
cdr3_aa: CASSGGPTEAFF

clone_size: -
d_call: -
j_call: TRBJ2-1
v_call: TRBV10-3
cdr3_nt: TGTGCCATCACGGGACTGCCGGGGAATGAGCAGTTCTTC
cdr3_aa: CAITGLPGNEQFF

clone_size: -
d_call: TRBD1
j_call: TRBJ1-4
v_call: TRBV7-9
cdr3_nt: TGTGCCAGCAGCTTAGTGGGACAGTCTAATGAAAAACTGTTTTTT
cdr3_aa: CASSLVGQSNEKLFF

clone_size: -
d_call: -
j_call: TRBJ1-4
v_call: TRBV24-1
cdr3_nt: TGTGCCACCAGTCCAGCAACTAATGAAAAACTGTTTTTT
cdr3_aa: CATSPATNEKLFF

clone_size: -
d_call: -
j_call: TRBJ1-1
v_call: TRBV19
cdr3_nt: TGTGCCAGTAGCGATACGTCGCGTGGACAGCGGTTCGGAAGTTGGATGAACACTGAAGCTTTCTTT
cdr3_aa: CASSDTSRGQRFGSWMNTEAFF

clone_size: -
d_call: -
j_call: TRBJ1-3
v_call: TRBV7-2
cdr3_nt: TGTGCCAGCAGCTTAGATTACGGTGGAAACACCATATATTTT
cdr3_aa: CASSLDYGGNTIYF

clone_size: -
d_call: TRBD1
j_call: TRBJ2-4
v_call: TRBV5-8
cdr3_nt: TGTGCCAGCAGCCCAATGAGGGGGCCGAACATTCAGTACTTC
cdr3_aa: CASSPMRGPNIQYF

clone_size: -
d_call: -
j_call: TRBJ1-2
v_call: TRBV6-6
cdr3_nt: TGTGCCAGCAGTTACTCGAGGCAGGGGAAGGACTATGGCTACACCTTC
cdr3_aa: CASSYSRQGKDYGYTF

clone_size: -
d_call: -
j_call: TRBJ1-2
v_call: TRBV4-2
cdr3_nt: TGTGCCAGCAGCCCCCCATTAGATAACTATGGCTACACCTTC
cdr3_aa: CASSPPLDNYGYTF

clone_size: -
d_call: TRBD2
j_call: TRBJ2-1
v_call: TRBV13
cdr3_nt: TGTGCCAGCAGCCCCTTAGCGGGGGTTTACAATGAGCAGTTCTTC
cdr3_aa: CASSPLAGVYNEQFF

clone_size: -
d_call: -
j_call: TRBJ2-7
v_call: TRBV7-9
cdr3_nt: TGTGCCAGCAGCTTAGGGCGGTACGAGCAGTACTTC
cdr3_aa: CASSLGRYEQYF

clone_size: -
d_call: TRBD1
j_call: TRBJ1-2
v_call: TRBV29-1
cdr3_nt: TGCAGCGTTCCACATACCGGGACAGGTAGTTATGGCTACACCTTC
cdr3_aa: CSVPHTGTGSYGYTF

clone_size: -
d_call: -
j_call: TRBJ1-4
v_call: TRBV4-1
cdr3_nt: TGCGCCAGCAGCCAAGGAACAGGCTCCACTAATGAAAAACTGTTTTTT
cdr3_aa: CASSQGTGSTNEKLFF

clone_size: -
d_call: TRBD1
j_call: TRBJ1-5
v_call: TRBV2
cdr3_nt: TGTGCCAGCAGAGGGGACAGGGGAACCAATCAGCCCCAGCATTTT
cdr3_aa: CASRGDRGTNQPQHF

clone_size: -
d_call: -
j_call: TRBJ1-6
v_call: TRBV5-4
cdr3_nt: TGTGCCAGCAGCCAATTCGGACAGATTAATTCACCCCTCCACTTT
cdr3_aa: CASSQFGQINSPLHF